One sample yielded the 6 T cell receptor beta chains listed below, sequenced in a study of radiotherapy plus CTLA-4 blockade in lung cancer. This table comes from immunoSEQ multiplex PCR, and its TCRdb copy is limited to in-frame clones, with some not included. The sample shows 60,000 to 85,000 clones, around nine tenths of them seen only once. Material: peripheral blood, obtained from a patient treated with radiotherapy plus ipilimumab. All receptors derive from a human donor with non-small cell lung cancer who had stable disease on radiotherapy plus ipilimumab.

This sequence joins TRBV5-1 and TRBJ2-1; D assignment may be TRBD1 or TRBD2 (5 bases each). This CDR3 has 15 amino acids. Germline V lookup: CDR1 SGHRS, CDR2 YFSETQ. V dropped 4 bases and J dropped 0 bases, with 11 bases sitting between them. CDR3 in DNA: TGCGCCAGCAGCCGAGGGGAGAGCTCCTACAATGAGCAGTTCTTC. Its protein product is CASSRGESSYNEQFF.

This clone was recorded once. The chain uses TRBV7-9 and TRBJ2-5, with unresolved D. The CDR3 has 13 residues. V lost 3 bases and J 5 bases, leaving 10 bases between the germline ends. In germline, CDR1 is SEHNR, CDR2 FQNEAQ (reference sequence). In DNA form, the CDR3 reads TGTGCCAGCAGCTTTGTGGGTGTGGAGACCCAGTACTTC. This sequence encodes CASSFVGVETQYF. The entire variable domain, with the rest obtained from reference TRBV7-9 and TRBJ2-5, is as follows: DTGVSQNPRHKITKRGQNVTFRCDPISEHNRLYWYRQTLGQGPEFLTYFQNEAQLEKSRLLSDRFSAERPKGSFSTLEIQRTEQGDSAMYLCASSFVGVETQYFGPGTRLLVL.

This clone was recorded a few times. The chain has TRBV18 and TRBJ2-7; 7 bases fit TRBD1. Germline V CDR1 and CDR2: KGHSH, LQKENI. The junction had 6 bases not matched to a gene; V was cut back by 3 bases and J by 7 bases. The CDR3 is 13 amino acids. The DNA for the CDR3 is TGTGCCAGCTCACCGGGACAGACGGGGGAGCAGTACTTC. This sequence encodes CASSPGQTGEQYF.

The genes are TRBV28 and TRBJ1-1; TRBD1 matches 7 bases. Germline CDR1 and CDR2: MDHEN and SYDVKM. This CDR3 has 12 residues. V shed 4 bases, J shed 10 bases, and the junction held 6 bases outside the gene matches. This CDR3 is CASSSRQGRAFF. DNA for the CDR3: TGTGCCAGCAGTTCTCGACAGGGACGAGCTTTCTTT.

CDR3 loop: CASSLVQGPSSGANVLTF. DNA for the CDR3: TGCGCCAGCAGCTTGGTGCAGGGGCCCTCCTCTGGGGCCAACGTCCTGACTTTC. The rearrangement uses TRBV5-1 and TRBJ2-6; D possibly corresponds to TRBD1 (6 bases). Trimming removed 0 bases at V and 0 bases at J, with 13 bases between. Germline CDR1 SGHRS, CDR2 YFSETQ. CDR3 length equals 18 residues.

The chain joins TRBV2 to TRBJ1-5; 11 positions match TRBD1. The CDR3 covers 16 residues. The V and J ends lost 6 bases and 7 bases, in that order; junction bases with no gene match: 11. Germline V lookup: CDR1 SNHLY, CDR2 FYNNEI. CDR3 DNA sequence: TGTGCCAGCAGAACCGGGACAGGGGGTTTAGGCCAGCCCCAGCATTTT. This encodes CASRTGTGGLGQPQHF. The full variable domain, its missing parts supplied by reference TRBV2 and TRBJ1-5, is EPEVTQTPSHQVTQMGQEVILRCVPISNHLYFYWYRQILGQKVEFLVSFYNNEISEKSEIFDDQFSVERPDGSNFTLKIRSTKLEDSAMYFCASRTGTGGLGQPQHFGDGTRLSIL.